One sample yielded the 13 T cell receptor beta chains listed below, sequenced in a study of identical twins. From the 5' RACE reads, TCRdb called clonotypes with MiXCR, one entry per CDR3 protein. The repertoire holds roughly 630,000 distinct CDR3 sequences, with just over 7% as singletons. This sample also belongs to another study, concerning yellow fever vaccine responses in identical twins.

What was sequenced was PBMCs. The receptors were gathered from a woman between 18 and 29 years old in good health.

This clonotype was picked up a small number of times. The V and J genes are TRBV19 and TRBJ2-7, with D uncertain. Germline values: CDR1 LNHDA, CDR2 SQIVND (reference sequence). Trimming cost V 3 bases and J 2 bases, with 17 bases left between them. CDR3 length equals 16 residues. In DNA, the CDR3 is TGTGCCAGTAGTATCGACGACAACTTCCCGCCCTACGAGCAGTACTTC. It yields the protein CASSIDDNFPPYEQYF. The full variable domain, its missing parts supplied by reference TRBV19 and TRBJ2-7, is DGGITQSPKYLFRKEGQNVTLSCEQNLNHDAMYWYRQDPGQGLRLIYYSQIVNDFQKGDIAEGYSVSREKKESFPLTVTSAQKNPTAFYLCASSIDDNFPPYEQYFGPGTRLTVT.

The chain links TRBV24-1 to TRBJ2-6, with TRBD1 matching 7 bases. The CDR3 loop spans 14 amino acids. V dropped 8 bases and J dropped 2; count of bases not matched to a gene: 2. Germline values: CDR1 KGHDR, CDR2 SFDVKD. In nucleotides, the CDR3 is TGTGCCACCATCGACAGGGCTGGGGCCAACGTCCTGACTTTC. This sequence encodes CATIDRAGANVLTF.

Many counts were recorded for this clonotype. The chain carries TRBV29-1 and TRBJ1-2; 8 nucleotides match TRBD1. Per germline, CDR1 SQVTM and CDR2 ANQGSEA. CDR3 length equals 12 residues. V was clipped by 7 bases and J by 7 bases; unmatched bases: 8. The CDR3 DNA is TGCAGCGCCACGGGACAGGTTCTTGGCTACACCTTC. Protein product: CSATGQVLGYTF.

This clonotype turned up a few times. In DNA, the CDR3 is TGTGCCAGCAGTTACGATTCGGTTAAGGCGCAGTATTTT. This codes for CASSYDSVKAQYF. V gene TRBV6-2 or TRBV6-3 combines with J gene TRBJ2-3; D is uncertain. The germline V gene has CDR1 MNHEY and CDR2 SVGEGT. This CDR3 comprises 13 residues. Trimming shortened V by 2 bases and J by 10 bases, and 13 bases separated the two germline ends.

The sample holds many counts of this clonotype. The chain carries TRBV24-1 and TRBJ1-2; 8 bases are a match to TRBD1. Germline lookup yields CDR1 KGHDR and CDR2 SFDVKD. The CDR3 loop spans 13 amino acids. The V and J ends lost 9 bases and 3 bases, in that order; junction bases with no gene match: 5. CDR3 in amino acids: CATLGQGDYGYTF. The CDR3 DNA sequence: TGTGCCACCCTCGGACAGGGCGACTATGGCTACACCTTC.

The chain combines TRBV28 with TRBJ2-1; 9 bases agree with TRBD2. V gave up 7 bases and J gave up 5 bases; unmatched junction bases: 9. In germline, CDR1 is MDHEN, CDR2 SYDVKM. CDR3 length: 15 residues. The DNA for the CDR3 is TGTGCCAGCACACTTAGGGCTAGCGGGGACAATGAGCAGTTCTTC. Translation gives CASTLRASGDNEQFF.

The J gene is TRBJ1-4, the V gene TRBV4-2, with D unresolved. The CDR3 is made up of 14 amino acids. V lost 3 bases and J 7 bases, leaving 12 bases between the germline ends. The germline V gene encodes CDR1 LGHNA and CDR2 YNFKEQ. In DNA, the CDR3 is TGTGCCAGCAGCCAGGAAGTTAAGGGTGAAAAACTGTTTTTT. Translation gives CASSQEVKGEKLFF.

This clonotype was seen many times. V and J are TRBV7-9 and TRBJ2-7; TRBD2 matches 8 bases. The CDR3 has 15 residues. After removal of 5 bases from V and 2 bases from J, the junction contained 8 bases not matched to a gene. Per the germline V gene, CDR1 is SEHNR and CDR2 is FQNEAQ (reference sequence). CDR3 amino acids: CASSQGAGEAYEQYF. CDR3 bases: TGTGCCAGCAGCCAGGGAGCGGGAGAGGCCTACGAGCAGTACTTC.

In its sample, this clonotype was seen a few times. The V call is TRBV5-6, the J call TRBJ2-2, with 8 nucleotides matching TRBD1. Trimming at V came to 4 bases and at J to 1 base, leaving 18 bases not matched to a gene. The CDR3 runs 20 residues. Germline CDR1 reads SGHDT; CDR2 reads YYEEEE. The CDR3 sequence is CASSPKPGTGGYWNTGELFF. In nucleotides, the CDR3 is TGTGCCAGCAGCCCAAAACCGGGGACAGGTGGATATTGGAACACCGGGGAGCTGTTTTTT.

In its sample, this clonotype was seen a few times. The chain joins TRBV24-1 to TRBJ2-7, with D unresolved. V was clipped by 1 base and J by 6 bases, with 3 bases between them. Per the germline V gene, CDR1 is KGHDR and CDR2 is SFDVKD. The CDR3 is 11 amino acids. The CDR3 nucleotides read TGTGCCACCAGTGATTTCTTCGAGCAGTACTTC. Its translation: CATSDFFEQYF.

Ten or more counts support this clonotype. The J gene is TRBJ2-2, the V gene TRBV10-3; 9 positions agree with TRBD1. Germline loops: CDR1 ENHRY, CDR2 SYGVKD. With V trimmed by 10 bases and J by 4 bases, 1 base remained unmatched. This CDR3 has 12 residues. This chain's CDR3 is CARGQGTGELFF. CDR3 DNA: TGTGCCAGGGGACAGGGCACCGGGGAGCTGTTTTTT.

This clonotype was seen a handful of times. This CDR3 reads CASSVSGGYDEQFF. CDR3 nucleotides: TGTGCCAGCAGCGTTAGCGGGGGGTACGATGAGCAGTTCTTC. J is TRBJ2-1 and V is TRBV11-2, with 10 bases matching TRBD2. This CDR3 region has 14 residues. V shed 5 bases, J shed 8 bases, and the junction held 6 bases outside the gene matches. CDR1 and CDR2 from the germline V gene are SGHAT and FQNNGV.

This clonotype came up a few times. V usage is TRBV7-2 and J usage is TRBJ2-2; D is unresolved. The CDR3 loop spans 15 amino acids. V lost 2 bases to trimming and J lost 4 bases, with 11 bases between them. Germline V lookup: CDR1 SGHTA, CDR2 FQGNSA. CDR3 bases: TGTGCCAGCAGCTTATTGGCAGAGACCACCGGGGAGCTGTTTTTT. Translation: CASSLLAETTGELFF.